Listed here is a single T cell receptor (beta chain). Its specificity is not known. This specimen comes from a study of T cell responses to AZD1222 COVID-19 vaccine. Whole-study results and caveats: Repertoires were sampled only after the peak T cell response. Regions 160-218 and 743-854 held dominance among vaccine-associated CD4 TCRs, which spanned spike. Among spike-specific TCRs, nearly half reportedly target unmutated variant regions. There were mostly white British donors and more females than males, and clonal diversity was possibly underestimated.

V was trimmed by 6 bases and J by 7 bases, leaving 13 bases between them. The CDR3 spans 14 residues. CDR1 and CDR2 (germline): MDHEN, SYDVKM. Sequencing was performed with immunoSEQ multiplex PCR; in TCRdb, only in-frame clones are kept and a portion is missing. This table has more than 95,000 clones, around 91% appearing once. The chain has TRBV28 and TRBJ1-6; D remains ambiguous. The sequenced sample was peripheral blood, obtained 28 days after the second AZD1222 dose. The clonotype comes from an adult who received the AZD1222 COVID-19 vaccine. CDR3 region: CASRHSGGNSPLHF. CDR3 nucleotide sequence: TGTGCCAGCAGACACTCAGGTGGGAATTCACCCCTCCACTTT.